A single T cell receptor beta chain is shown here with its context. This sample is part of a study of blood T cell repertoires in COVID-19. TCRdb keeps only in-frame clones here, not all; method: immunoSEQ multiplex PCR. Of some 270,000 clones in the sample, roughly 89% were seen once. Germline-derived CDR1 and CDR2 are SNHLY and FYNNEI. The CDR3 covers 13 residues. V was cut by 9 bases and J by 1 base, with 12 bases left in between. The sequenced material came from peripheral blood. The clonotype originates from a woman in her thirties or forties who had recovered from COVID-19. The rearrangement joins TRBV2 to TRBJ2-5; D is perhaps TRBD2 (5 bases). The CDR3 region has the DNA TGTGCCAGGACCGGGGTTCGCCAAGAGACCCAGTACTTC. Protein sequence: CARTGVRQETQYF.